Reported below is one T cell receptor (beta chain). Cohorts were assigned according to the clinical history that participants reported. Participants in the exposed group had met a COVID-19 case in the 2 weeks before joining the study. The CDR3 runs 17 residues. V dropped 7 bases and J dropped 2; count of bases not matched to a gene: 14. Germline V CDR1 and CDR2: SGDLS, YYNGEE. The record originates from a study of blood T cell repertoires in COVID-19. Study as a whole: The study drew acute and convalescent COVID-19 samples from the United States, Italy and Spain. T cells, B-cell-depleted T cells, or PBMCs provided the cDNA or gDNA that served as material.

Here immunoSEQ multiplex PCR was the method, and the copy in TCRdb shows in-frame clones only, minus some. Here the sample spans 150,000 to 200,000 clones, approximately 80% being singletons. The material sequenced was PBMCs or T cells enriched from blood (not recorded which). This TCR derives from a man aged 70-80 years who had been exposed to COVID-19. The rearrangement links TRBV9 to TRBJ1-3; TRBD1 agrees at 8 bases. CDR3 sequence: CASGARGQGFAGNTIYF. For the CDR3, the DNA is TGTGCCAGCGGAGCCCGTGGACAGGGTTTCGCTGGAAACACCATATATTTT.